Sequencing of this T cell receptor (beta chain) was carried out in a study of graft-versus-host responses after intestinal transplantation. Study details: Following induction with anti-thymocyte globulin, all recipients were given tacrolimus and steroids for two to three years.

Study-level results: Graft-donor T cell macrochimerism coincided with high graft-versus-host to host-versus-graft clonal ratios in allografts. Detection of GvH clones occurred in recipient marrow, and some had their first appearance in ileum or blood.

Notes on this clone: Its cognate antigen is unknown.

Some clones are missing from TCRdb's copy, which holds only in-frame ones; the method was immunoSEQ multiplex PCR. The sample holds 150,000 or so clones, nearly 95% seen once. CDR3 length: 15 amino acids. V lost 0 bases and J lost 0, with 7 bases in between. Germline CDR1 reads SGHNT; CDR2 reads YYREEE (reference sequence). The clonotype originates from a human donor who received an intestinal transplant. This material consisted of unstimulated CD4+ T cells sorted from spleen or lymph node cells, taken before intestinal transplant. The chain uses TRBV5-4 and TRBJ1-3; D remains ambiguous. The CDR3 loop is CASSLGPGSGNTIYF. The CDR3 nucleotides are TGTGCCAGCAGCTTGGGGCCCGGCTCTGGAAACACCATATATTTT.